This TCR beta chain appears in the sequencing data of a study of blood T cell repertoires in COVID-19. The overall study: Researchers got acute and convalescent COVID-19 samples from the United States, Italy and Spain. From T cells, B-cell-depleted T cells, or PBMCs came the material, which was cDNA or gDNA.

CDR3 length: 13 residues. Germline V lookup: CDR1 SGHRS, CDR2 YFSETQ. V shed 4 bases and J shed 3 bases, with 10 bases lying between them. Source study methods: Estimation of nucleated cell counts relied on the amplification of reference gene primers. Repertoires were generated with immunoSEQ multiplex PCR, while TCRdb's copy carries only in-frame clones and drops some. The D gene and trimming were derived from the DNA, and the V and J assignments and clone size from that table. The sample gives about 360,000 clones, approximately 86% of which show up once; over 2.5% is in the top ten. V gene TRBV5-1 combines with J gene TRBJ1-1; possibly TRBD1 for D (6 bases). The sequencing sample was made of peripheral blood. The TCR originated in a human donor in a cohort sampled during active COVID-19. CDR3 sequence (DNA): TGCGCCAGCAGCCGCGAGGGGGACACTGAAGCTTTCTTT. Translated, it gives CASSREGDTEAFF.